These 8 T cell receptor beta chains came from one sample sequenced in a study of cytomegalovirus exposure and HLA in healthy donors. Vbeta (60) and Jbeta (13) primers were used in the PCR. The data were produced by immunoSEQ multiplex PCR, yet TCRdb's version contains in-frame clones alone and is incomplete. The repertoire holds 120,000 or so clones, with around 80% as singletons. Sequencing was carried out using PBMCs. These receptors all come from a man aged 25 to 40 in good health and CMV-seronegative.

The chain carries TRBV4-2 and TRBJ2-7; TRBD2 matches at 8 bases. The CDR3 loop spans 18 amino acids. Germline V gene data show CDR1 as LGHNA and CDR2 as YNFKEQ. Trimming took 2 bases from V and 2 from J; bases not matched to a gene: 14. The CDR3 loop is CASSQSLAGGRRPYEQYF. The CDR3 region has the DNA TGTGCCAGCAGCCAATCCCTAGCAGGCGGGAGGAGACCCTACGAGCAGTACTTC.

The chain employs TRBV6-1 and TRBJ1-1; no definite D call. The CDR3 is 13 amino acids. Trimming cost V 5 bases and J 10 bases, with 17 bases left between them. Germline assignment: CDR1 MNHNS and CDR2 SASEGT. The chain's CDR3 is CASSLDGERGAFF. For the CDR3, the DNA is TGTGCCAGCAGTTTGGACGGGGAACGTGGAGCTTTCTTT.

V gene TRBV9 combines with J gene TRBJ2-2; TRBD1 aligns across 7 bases. The CDR3 covers 15 residues. V lost 4 bases to trimming and J lost 2 bases; unmatched junction nucleotides: 5. Germline CDR1 SGDLS, CDR2 YYNGEE. The CDR3 loop reads CASSPRDSNTGELFF. The CDR3 DNA is TGTGCCAGCAGCCCCCGGGACAGCAACACCGGGGAGCTGTTTTTT.

V is TRBV5-4 and J is TRBJ2-7; the D gene is possibly TRBD2 (6 bases). Germline V lookup: CDR1 SGHNT, CDR2 YYREEE (reference sequence). Trimming removed 0 bases at V and 2 bases at J, with 12 bases between. This CDR3 comprises 15 residues. The CDR3 sequence is CASSLVGTAAYEQYF. As DNA, the CDR3 is TGTGCCAGCAGCTTGGTGGGGACTGCCGCCTACGAGCAGTACTTC. Complete variable domain (other parts from reference TRBV5-4 and TRBJ2-7): ETGVTQSPTHLIKTRGQQVTLRCSSQSGHNTVSWYQQALGQGPQFIFQYYREEENGRGNFPPRFSGLQFPNYSSELNVNALELDDSALYLCASSLVGTAAYEQYFGPGTRLTVT.

This clone has more than one count but fewer than ten. The V call is TRBV6-5, the J call TRBJ1-3; D is unclear. CDR3 length: 14 amino acids. Trimming removed 6 bases from V and 0 bases from J, with 9 bases in between. Germline V gene lookup returns CDR1 MNHEY and CDR2 SVGAGI. For the CDR3, the DNA is TGTGCCAGCAGCCGGACTCGCTCTGGAAACACCATATATTTT. This translates into CASSRTRSGNTIYF.

The table lists this clone with a count of one. The chain employs TRBV6-1 and TRBJ2-5, with D possibly being TRBD2 (5 bases). The CDR3 loop spans 12 amino acids. The germline V and J ends were trimmed by 6 bases and 1 base, with 6 bases remaining between them. Per the germline V gene, CDR1 is MNHNS and CDR2 is SASEGT. The CDR3 sequence: CASRLAQETQYF. CDR3 nucleotide sequence: TGTGCCAGCAGGCTAGCCCAAGAGACCCAGTACTTC.

This sequence joins TRBV7-2 and TRBJ1-1; 12 bases agree with TRBD1. CDR3 length equals 16 residues. Germline V gives CDR1 SGHTA, CDR2 FQGNSA. V lost 5 bases to trimming and J lost 4 bases; unmatched junction nucleotides: 8. In nucleotides, the CDR3 is TGTGCCAGCAGCCGGGACAGGGGGCCCCCGTTCACTGAAGCTTTCTTT. Translation: CASSRDRGPPFTEAFF.

The chain employs TRBV5-6 and TRBJ1-2; D unclear. The CDR3 runs 11 residues. V gave up 3 bases and J gave up 4 bases, with 4 bases separating them. In germline, CDR1 is SGHDT, CDR2 YYEEEE. CDR3 in DNA: TGTGCCAGCAGCTCGGGCTATGGCTACACCTTC. Translating it yields CASSSGYGYTF. Drawing the rest from reference TRBV5-6 and TRBJ1-2, the complete variable domain is DAGVTQSPTHLIKTRGQQVTLRCSPKSGHDTVSWYQQALGQGPQFIFQYYEEEERQRGNFPDRFSGHQFPNYSSELNVNALLLGDSALYLCASSSGYGYTFGSGTRLTVV.